This TCR beta chain was obtained from a study of blood T cell repertoires in COVID-19 (dated by TCRdb to 2018 to 2020). Regarding the study in general: Samples covering the acute and convalescent phases of COVID-19 were provided by collaborators in the United States, Italy and Spain. The material from the prospective study consisted of cDNA or gDNA derived from T cells, B-cell-depleted T cells, or PBMCs. Deeply sampled blood TCRbeta repertoires from subjects exposed to, actively infected with, or recovered from COVID-19 were included in the dataset. The repertoires were released in a freely available public database meant as a resource for research on the immune response to SARS-CoV-2. Samples were obtained from the ongoing ImmuneRACE study (first 160 participants) and from 1,000 to 1,500 subjects provided by 6 global collaborators. Sample metadata almost always included a de-identified subject ID, COVID-19 status, age in years and sex. Where available, HLA class I and class II types were obtained from metadata supplied by the sample provider rather than from assay-based typing.

One collaborating source in Seattle enrolled patients during active infection and followed them longitudinally through the course of disease. Collaborating institutions collected whole blood in K2EDTA tubes following their own protocols. For TCRbeta analysis, collaborator samples were shipped as frozen whole blood, as isolated PBMCs, or as DNA extracted from either sample type. Measured from the cysteine to the phenylalanine, the CDR3 is 12 residues long. Only the CDR3 DNA stays, 36 bases, in frame from base 1. V loses 10 bases of germline sequence and J loses 2 bases, and the interval between the two ends is 9 bases. Based on the germline V gene, the CDR1 and CDR2 sequences are MNHEY and SVGAGI. The paper's findings and limits, for the study overall: Clinical and demographic metadata were provided uncurated, with the amount varying by source and participant.

To note about this clone: Its antigen is currently not known. Base-call qualities are not available, and no considerably larger clone is one nucleotide away.

TCRbeta CDR3 regions were amplified from genomic DNA by means of the immunoSEQ Assay, a bias-controlled multiplex PCR. The paper's processing steps were these. Within the assay, amplification of reference gene primers was used to estimate how many nucleated cells each sample contained. To quantify the absolute abundance of each unique TCRbeta CDR3 rearrangement, sequence reads were collapsed and filtered. For each sample, productive Simpson clonality was calculated by taking the square root of Simpson's diversity index across productive rearrangements. In TCRdb, the immuneACCESS table is reduced to in-frame sequences with V and J assigned. These tables do not hold every clone; where another copy was compared, an unresolved V gene accounts for under half, and the others remain unexplained. That table gives V, J and clone size, and the DNA gave D and trimming. The sample records 150,000 to 200,000 clones, around 80% of which are singletons. More than 14% of the sample belongs to the ten largest clones.

The source is a woman aged 70-85 years with COVID-19, enrolled during active disease. What was sequenced was peripheral blood. Rearrangement joined TRBV6-5 to TRBJ1-5; no D gene is confidently identified. CDR3 reads: CATNTGNQPQHF. The DNA sequence is as follows: TGTGCCACCAACACAGGCAATCAGCCCCAGCATTTT.